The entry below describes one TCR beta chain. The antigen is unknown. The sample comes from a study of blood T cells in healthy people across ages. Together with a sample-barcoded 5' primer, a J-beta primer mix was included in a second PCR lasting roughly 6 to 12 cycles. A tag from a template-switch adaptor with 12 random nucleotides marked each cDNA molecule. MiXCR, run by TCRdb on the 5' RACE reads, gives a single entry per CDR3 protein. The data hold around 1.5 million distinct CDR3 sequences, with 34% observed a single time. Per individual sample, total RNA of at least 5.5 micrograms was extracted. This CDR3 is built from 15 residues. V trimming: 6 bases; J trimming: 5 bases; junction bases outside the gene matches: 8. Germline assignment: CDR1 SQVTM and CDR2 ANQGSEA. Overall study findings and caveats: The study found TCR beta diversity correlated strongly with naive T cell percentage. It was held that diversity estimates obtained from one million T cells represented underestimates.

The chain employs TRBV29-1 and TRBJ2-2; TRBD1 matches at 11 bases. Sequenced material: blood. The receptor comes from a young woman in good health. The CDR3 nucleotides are TGCAGCGTGGACAGGGGGCGAGTTGGGACCGGGGAGCTGTTTTTT. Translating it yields CSVDRGRVGTGELFF.